The sequence of this T cell receptor (beta chain) was determined in a study of T cell responses to AZD1222 COVID-19 vaccine. Clones were sequenced by immunoSEQ multiplex PCR, and TCRdb holds only the in-frame ones, with some missing. In the table there are over 85,000 clones, roughly 92% of which are singletons. The CDR3 is made up of 12 amino acids. V gave up 1 base and J gave up 8 bases, with 9 bases separating them. CDR1 SGHRS and CDR2 YFSETQ come from the germline V gene. Source: peripheral blood, taken 28 days after the second AZD1222 dose. The J gene is TRBJ1-1, the V gene TRBV5-1, with D perhaps TRBD1 (6 bases). The receptor was isolated from an adult who received the AZD1222 COVID-19 vaccine. CDR3 sequence reads: CASSLKGEEAFF. In DNA form, the CDR3 reads TGCGCCAGCAGCTTGAAGGGGGAAGAAGCTTTCTTT.